The present T cell receptor beta chain was sequenced within a study of T cells after yellow fever vaccination. General study points: Subsequent booster samples again held most clones from primary vaccination (just under 98% CD4, about 90% CD8). Relatively few clonotypes were ones that appeared in both CD4 and CD8 compartments. A weaker secondary response peaked on day 5, the primary on day 15.

For TCR, cDNA came from 5'RACE template switching, which added a universal primer site and UMIs. TCRdb analysed the 5' RACE reads with MiXCR anew, one entry per CDR3 protein. The sample shows about 58,000 distinct CDR3 sequences, about 6.6% of them seen only once. This clonotype was counted between two and nine times. Its matching antigen is unknown. CDR1 and CDR2 (germline): SGHAT, FQNNGV. With 2 bases clipped from V and 10 bases from J, the junction kept 9 bases outside the gene matches. The CDR3 loop spans 15 amino acids. The V call is TRBV11-2, the J call TRBJ2-1; 9 bases match TRBD1. Sequenced here: CD8+ T cells sorted from PBMCs, sampled on the day of the first yellow fever vaccination. The sequence derives from a man between 18 and 35 years old who received the YFV17D yellow fever vaccine. Here the CDR3 DNA reads TGTGCCAGCAGCTTATATACAGGGGGCGCGGAAGAGCAGTTCTTC. This codes for CASSLYTGGAEEQFF.